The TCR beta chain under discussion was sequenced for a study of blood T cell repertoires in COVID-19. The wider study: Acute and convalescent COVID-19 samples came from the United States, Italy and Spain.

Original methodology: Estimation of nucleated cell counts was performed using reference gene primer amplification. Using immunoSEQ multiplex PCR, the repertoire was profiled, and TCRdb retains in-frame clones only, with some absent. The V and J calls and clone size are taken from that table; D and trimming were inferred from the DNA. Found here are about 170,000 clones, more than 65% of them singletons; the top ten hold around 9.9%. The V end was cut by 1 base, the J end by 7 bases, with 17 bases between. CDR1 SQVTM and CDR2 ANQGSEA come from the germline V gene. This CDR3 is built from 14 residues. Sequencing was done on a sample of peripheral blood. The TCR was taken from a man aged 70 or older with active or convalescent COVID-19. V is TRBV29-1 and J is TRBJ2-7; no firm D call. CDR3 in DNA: TGCAGCGTTGAAGTAGCTAGTAGAAGACGTGAGCAGTACTTC. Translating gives CSVEVASRRREQYF.